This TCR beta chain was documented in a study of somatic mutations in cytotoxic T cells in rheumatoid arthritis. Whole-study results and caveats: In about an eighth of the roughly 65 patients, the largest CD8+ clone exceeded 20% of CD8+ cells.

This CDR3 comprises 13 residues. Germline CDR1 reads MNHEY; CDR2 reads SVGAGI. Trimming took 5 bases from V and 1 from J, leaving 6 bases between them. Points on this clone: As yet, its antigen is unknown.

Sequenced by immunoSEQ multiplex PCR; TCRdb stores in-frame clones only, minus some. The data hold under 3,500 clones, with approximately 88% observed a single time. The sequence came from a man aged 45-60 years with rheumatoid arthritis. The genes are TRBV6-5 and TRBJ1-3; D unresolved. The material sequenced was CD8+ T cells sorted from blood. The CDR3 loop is CASSPNSGNTIYF. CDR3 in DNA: TGTGCCAGCAGTCCCAATTCTGGAAACACCATATATTTT.